A selection of T cell receptor beta chains follows, all from one sample in a study of cytomegalovirus exposure and HLA in healthy donors. Method: immunoSEQ multiplex PCR; TCRdb's copy keeps in-frame clones and lacks some. The sample holds 150,000 or so clones, around 75% seen once. Sequencing was carried out using PBMCs. These receptors all come from a man younger than 30 in good health and CMV-seropositive. The CDR3 runs from the conserved cysteine through the conserved F or W. A D gene is named only where the DNA matches it firmly. The size of a clone is reported for some rows only, either as once, few or many, or as a class for expanded clones.

clone_size	j_call	d_call	v_call	cdr3_aa	cdr3_nt
.	TRBJ2-3	TRBD1	TRBV4-1	CASSQESILATGDSTDTQYF	TGCGCCAGCAGCCAAGAATCTATCTTGGCGACAGGGGATAGCACAGATACGCAGTATTTT
once	TRBJ2-5	.	TRBV29-1	CSPHMLGVSQETQYF	TGCAGCCCCCATATGTTGGGAGTTTCCCAAGAGACCCAGTACTTC
once	TRBJ2-7	TRBD2	TRBV28	CASSLAGNTYEQYF	TGTGCCAGCAGTCTAGCGGGCAACACCTACGAGCAGTACTTC
once	TRBJ1-5	.	TRBV28	CASSLNLGGGNQPQHF	TGTGCCAGCAGTTTAAATCTGGGAGGGGGCAATCAGCCCCAGCATTTT
.	TRBJ2-1	.	TRBV5-1	CASSLSWTYNEQFF	TGCGCCAGCAGCCTATCCTGGACATACAATGAGCAGTTCTTC
few	TRBJ1-1	.	TRBV7-9	CASSPLDEAFF	TGTGCCAGCAGCCCCCTAGATGAAGCTTTCTTT
.	TRBJ2-7	TRBD2	TRBV30	CAWGLAGVFYEQYF	TGTGCCTGGGGACTAGCGGGAGTTTTTTACGAGCAGTACTTC
.	TRBJ2-1	TRBD2	TRBV5-1	CASSLGAGGAYEQFF	TGCGCCAGCAGCTTGGGAGCGGGAGGTGCATATGAGCAGTTCTTC
.	TRBJ2-7	.	TRBV28	CASSFDPSYEQYF	TGTGCCAGCAGTTTTGATCCCAGCTACGAGCAGTACTTC
.	TRBJ1-1	TRBD1	TRBV10-1	CASSESKNRGRGTEAFF	TGCGCCAGCAGTGAGTCGAAAAACAGGGGTCGTGGCACTGAAGCTTTCTTT
.	TRBJ2-7	.	TRBV9	CASSQGDRLSYEQYF	TGTGCCAGCAGCCAAGGGGATAGACTGTCCTACGAGCAGTACTTC
.	TRBJ1-1	.	TRBV7-9	CASISGKGDTEAFF	TGTGCCAGCATCAGCGGCAAGGGGGACACTGAAGCTTTCTTT
few	TRBJ1-1	.	TRBV18	CASSPPAPTEAFF	TGTGCCAGCTCACCACCGGCACCGACTGAAGCTTTCTTT
.	TRBJ1-2	.	TRBV14	CASETGSVSYTF	TGTGCCAGCGAAACAGGTAGTGTTAGCTACACCTTC
.	TRBJ1-1	.	TRBV25-1	CASSELGAIAEAFF	TGTGCCAGCAGTGAATTGGGCGCAATTGCTGAAGCTTTCTTT
.	TRBJ1-5	.	TRBV4-2	CASSQAGGEVGNQPQHF	TGTGCCAGCAGCCAAGCGGGGGGGGAGGTTGGCAATCAGCCCCAGCATTTT
.	TRBJ2-2	TRBD1	TRBV19	CASSIDWPGQGNTGELFF	TGTGCCAGTAGTATAGATTGGCCGGGACAGGGGAACACCGGGGAGCTGTTTTTT
once	TRBJ1-1	.	TRBV7-8	CASSLVGGMNTEAFF	TGTGCCAGCAGCTTAGTTGGGGGGATGAACACTGAAGCTTTCTTT
.	TRBJ2-7	TRBD1	TRBV15	CATSIDRGSYEQYF	TGTGCCACCAGCATTGACAGGGGATCCTACGAGCAGTACTTC
.	TRBJ2-7	.	TRBV27	CASSPRPRGLYEQYF	TGTGCCAGCAGTCCAAGACCCCGCGGGCTGTACGAGCAGTACTTC
.	TRBJ2-1	TRBD2	TRBV7-3	CASSRGLAGGNEQFF	TGTGCCAGCAGCCGAGGACTAGCGGGAGGAAATGAGCAGTTCTTC
.	TRBJ2-3	TRBD2	TRBV4-2	CASSQGLAGGPDTQYF	TGTGCCAGCAGCCAAGGGTTGGCGGGAGGGCCAGATACGCAGTATTTT
few	TRBJ1-5	.	TRBV19	CASSDRVERSNQPQHF	TGTGCCAGTAGCGACCGGGTGGAACGCAGCAATCAGCCCCAGCATTTT
.	TRBJ2-4	.	TRBV4-1	CASSLGGAADIQYF	TGCGCCAGCAGCCTTGGGGGGGCGGCGGACATTCAGTACTTC
few	TRBJ2-7	.	TRBV19	CASSAREGLQYF	TGTGCCAGTAGTGCACGTGAAGGACTGCAGTACTTC
few	TRBJ1-5	TRBD1	TRBV6-1	CASSRDSQPQHF	TGTGCCAGCAGCAGGGACAGCCAGCCCCAGCATTTT
few	TRBJ2-7	TRBD2	TRBV15	CATSRDQLGLAGAGGEQYF	TGTGCCACCAGCAGAGATCAGTTGGGACTAGCGGGAGCCGGTGGAGAGCAGTACTTC
many	TRBJ1-5	.	TRBV7-8	CASSLEGGQPQHF	TGTGCCAGCAGCCTTGAGGGGGGGCAACCCCAGCATTTT
.	TRBJ2-3	TRBD2	TRBV9	CASSLRGREWTDTQYF	TGTGCCAGCAGCCTGCGAGGGCGGGAGTGGACAGATACGCAGTATTTT
once	TRBJ2-2	.	TRBV28	CASSWATGELFF	TGTGCCAGCAGTTGGGCCACCGGGGAGCTGTTTTTT
.	TRBJ2-1	.	TRBV10-2	CASSPFSGKDEQFF	TGCGCCAGCAGTCCCTTTTCCGGGAAAGATGAGCAGTTCTTC
.	TRBJ1-1	.	TRBV30	CAWCYGSGNTEAFF	TGTGCCTGGTGCTATGGGTCGGGGAACACTGAAGCTTTCTTT
.	TRBJ2-3	TRBD2	TRBV15	CATSVGSGRAHTQYF	TGTGCCACCAGCGTGGGGTCGGGGAGGGCGCATACGCAGTATTTT
few	TRBJ2-1	TRBD2	TRBV2	CASSERLAELYNEQFF	TGTGCCAGCAGTGAACGGCTAGCGGAACTCTACAATGAGCAGTTCTTC
.	TRBJ2-7	TRBD2	TRBV2	CASRWGTSPGTSAYEQYF	TGTGCCAGCAGGTGGGGAACCTCTCCCGGGACTAGCGCTTACGAGCAGTACTTC
.	TRBJ2-7	.	TRBV25-1	CATRTSGDFTDEQYF	TGTGCCACCCGTACCTCCGGGGACTTCACCGACGAGCAGTACTTC
.	TRBJ2-1	.	TRBV11-2	CASSLAHEQFF	TGTGCCAGCAGCTTAGCTCATGAGCAGTTCTTC
.	TRBJ2-1	TRBD2	TRBV29-1	CSPSRGEGNEQFF	TGCAGCCCTTCGCGCGGGGAGGGAAATGAGCAGTTCTTC
.	TRBJ2-7	.	TRBV30	CAWSVPGCEQYF	TGTGCCTGGAGTGTCCCCGGGTGCGAGCAGTACTTC
.	TRBJ2-3	.	TRBV5-1	CASSLGPSTDTQYF	TGCGCCAGCAGCTTGGGTCCTAGCACAGATACGCAGTATTTT
.	TRBJ1-1	.	TRBV29-1	CSVVGGGGTEAFF	TGCAGCGTTGTGGGGGGAGGGGGCACTGAAGCTTTCTTT
.	TRBJ2-1	TRBD2	TRBV29-1	CSARRTSGRVGAYNEQFF	TGCAGCGCCCGCCGGACTAGCGGGAGAGTGGGGGCCTACAATGAGCAGTTCTTC
medium-sized	TRBJ2-7	TRBD2	TRBV27	CASSLSAGVPREQYF	TGTGCCAGCAGTTTATCCGCGGGAGTCCCTCGCGAGCAGTACTTC
few	TRBJ2-5	TRBD1	TRBV5-4	CASSSTGLQETQYF	TGTGCCAGCAGCTCGACAGGGTTGCAAGAGACCCAGTACTTC
.	TRBJ2-4	.	TRBV7-9	CASKQDSQNIQYF	TGTGCCAGCAAGCAGGACAGCCAAAACATTCAGTACTTC
.	TRBJ1-1	.	TRBV18	CASSPDSMNTEAFF	TGTGCCAGCTCACCAGACAGTATGAACACTGAAGCTTTCTTT
.	TRBJ2-2	.	TRBV7-2	CAEGGPPGTGELFF	TGTGCCGAAGGAGGGCCCCCCGGGACCGGGGAGCTGTTTTTT
.	TRBJ2-2	TRBD2	TRBV6-1	CASSVGTSGTNTGELFF	TGTGCCAGCAGTGTCGGGACTAGCGGGACTAACACCGGGGAGCTGTTTTTT
.	TRBJ2-1	.	TRBV7-9	CSSSLKSSDSSYNEQFF	TGTTCCAGCAGCTTAAAGTCCAGCGATAGCTCCTACAATGAGCAGTTCTTC
once	TRBJ1-1	TRBD1	TRBV15	CATQPDRGRFTEAFF	TGTGCCACCCAACCAGACAGGGGGCGGTTCACTGAAGCTTTCTTT
.	TRBJ2-3	.	TRBV14	CASSQRRATDTQYF	TGTGCCAGCAGCCAGAGGCGGGCCACAGATACGCAGTATTTT
.	TRBJ2-5	.	TRBV19	CASSIPSGTGWETQYF	TGTGCCAGTAGTATTCCGAGCGGAACTGGATGGGAGACCCAGTACTTC
few	TRBJ2-1	TRBD2	TRBV7-2	CASSLDGGRVYNEQFF	TGTGCCAGCAGCTTAGATGGCGGGAGGGTCTACAATGAGCAGTTCTTC
.	TRBJ1-2	.	TRBV18	CASSPGTNYGYTF	TGTGCCAGCTCACCAGGCACAAACTATGGCTACACCTTC
.	TRBJ2-7	.	TRBV6-1	CAITNKNSYEQYF	TGTGCCATCACCAACAAGAACTCCTACGAGCAGTACTTC
few	TRBJ1-1	TRBD1	TRBV30	CAWSGVGQGIYEAFF	TGTGCCTGGAGTGGTGTCGGACAGGGGATCTATGAAGCTTTCTTT
.	TRBJ2-7	TRBD1	TRBV6-1	CASSERTGRWEQYF	TGTGCCAGCAGTGAAAGGACAGGGAGGTGGGAGCAGTACTTC
.	TRBJ1-5	.	TRBV7-8	CASSLDAVAGQPQHF	TGTGCCAGCAGCTTAGACGCGGTAGCAGGGCAGCCCCAGCATTTT
.	TRBJ2-3	TRBD2	TRBV2	CASSPLAGATDTQYF	TGTGCCAGCAGTCCACTAGCGGGAGCGACAGATACGCAGTATTTT